The 12 T cell receptor beta chains reported below all come from one sample, sequenced in a study of CD8 T cells in Susac syndrome. RNA was extracted with the RNeasy kit, and a quantity of about 0.45 to 1 ug was reverse transcribed using random hexamers. TCRdb reanalysed the immunoSEQ multiplex PCR reads using MiXCR and keeps one entry per CDR3 protein. The table shows some 300,000 distinct CDR3 sequences, with 80% to 90% occurring only once. Material: CD8+ T cells from PBMCs. The receptors originated from a human donor with multiple sclerosis.

This clonotype showed up just once. The chain couples TRBV5-1 to TRBJ2-3, with 11 bases matching TRBD2. After removal of 1 base from V and 4 bases from J, the junction contained 2 bases not matched to a gene. CDR1 SGHRS and CDR2 YFSETQ come from the germline V gene. This CDR3 comprises 15 residues. CDR3 region: CASSLTSGSPDTQYF. CDR3 bases: TGCGCCAGCAGCTTGACTAGCGGGAGCCCAGATACGCAGTATTTT.

This clonotype was observed a single time. The chain has TRBV27 and TRBJ2-1, with D perhaps assigned TRBD1 or TRBD2 (6 bases each). The CDR3 runs 16 residues. V lost 7 bases to trimming and J lost 2 bases, with 18 bases between them. Germline V gene data show CDR1 as MNHEY and CDR2 as SMNVEV (reference sequence). The CDR3 loop reads CASTLWGARTYNEQFF. CDR3 nucleotide sequence: TGTGCCAGCACCCTTTGGGGGGCCAGGACCTACAATGAGCAGTTCTTC.

A few counts support this clonotype. The rearrangement joins TRBV12-3 or TRBV12-4 to TRBJ1-1; D remains unclear. This CDR3 comprises 11 residues. V was trimmed by 6 bases and J by 1 base, leaving 3 bases between them. CDR3 nucleotide sequence: TGTGCCAGCAGGGGGAACACTGAAGCTTTCTTT. Translation: CASRGNTEAFF.

The chain employs TRBV7-9 and TRBJ1-4; D not certain. This CDR3 comprises 14 residues. The germline V gene encodes CDR1 SEHNR and CDR2 FQNEAQ (reference sequence). With 5 bases removed from V and 5 bases from J, the gap between germline ends came to 12 bases. CDR3 protein: CASSRTVTNEKLFF. CDR3 DNA sequence: TGTGCCAGCAGCAGGACGGTTACCAATGAAAAACTGTTTTTT.

This sequence joins TRBV28 and TRBJ2-7; 8 nucleotides match TRBD2. The CDR3 sequence is 15 residues long. Trimming removed 2 bases from V and 7 bases from J; junction bases left unmatched: 10. Germline-derived CDR1 and CDR2 are MDHEN and SYDVKM. CDR3: CASSLRLAGMGEQYF. The CDR3 region has the DNA TGTGCCAGCAGTTTACGCCTAGCGGGCATGGGAGAGCAGTACTTC.

The V gene is TRBV4-2, the J gene TRBJ2-2, with TRBD2 identical over 10 bases. Germline CDR1 and CDR2: LGHNA and YNFKEQ. This CDR3 has 17 amino acids. V gave up 0 bases and J gave up 4 bases; unmatched junction bases: 5. The CDR3 nucleotides are TGTGCCAGCAGCCAAGATGGCAGCGGGAGGGTCACCGGGGAGCTGTTTTTT. Residues: CASSQDGSGRVTGELFF.

This clonotype was picked up one time. The chain has TRBV4-2 and TRBJ2-7; 8 positions match TRBD2. Germline V gene lookup returns CDR1 LGHNA and CDR2 YNFKEQ. V lost 5 bases, J lost 5 bases, and 5 bases stayed unmatched. This CDR3 spans 13 amino acids. CDR3 bases: TGTGCCAGCAGCTTAAAGACTAGCGACGAGCAGTACTTC. Its translation: CASSLKTSDEQYF.

V is TRBV29-1 and J is TRBJ2-7; a possible D gene is TRBD2 (6 bases). Germline CDR1 and CDR2: SQVTM and ANQGSEA. The CDR3 runs 14 residues. Deletions cut 0 bases from V and 1 base from J, with 10 bases between. CDR3 loop: CSVEDSEGSYEQYF. CDR3 DNA sequence: TGCAGCGTTGAAGATTCGGAGGGATCCTACGAGCAGTACTTC.

The chain joins TRBV12-3 or TRBV12-4 to TRBJ2-7; 8 nucleotides align to TRBD2. The J segment lost 3 bases and the V segment lost 9 bases, leaving 4 bases of the junction unmatched. The CDR3 spans 12 residues. In DNA form, the CDR3 reads TGTGCCAGTTCGGGGGGGTACTACGAGCAGTACTTC. It codes for CASSGGYYEQYF.

The chain is built from TRBV5-1 and TRBJ1-6; D ambiguous. This CDR3 contains 14 residues. Germline V gives CDR1 SGHRS, CDR2 YFSETQ. Trimming cost V 1 base and J 3 bases, with 5 bases left between them. CDR3 in amino acids: CASSLRLYNSPLHF. In DNA form, the CDR3 reads TGCGCCAGCAGCTTGCGTCTCTATAATTCACCCCTCCACTTT.

The V gene is TRBV23-1, the J gene TRBJ2-3; no reliable D call. TRBV23-1 is flagged as an ORF with uncertain function. Trimming took off 0 bases at V and 2 bases at J, with 6 bases between the two ends. The CDR3 is 14 residues long. CDR3 in amino acids: CASSQSRFTDTQYF. DNA of the CDR3: TGCGCCAGCAGTCAATCGCGGTTCACAGATACGCAGTATTTT.

The chain couples TRBV12-3 or TRBV12-4 to TRBJ1-1; 8 bases are a match to TRBD1. The CDR3 loop spans 15 amino acids. Germline trimming cut 4 bases from V and 5 bases from J; bases unmatched to any gene: 9. The DNA of the CDR3 is TGTGCCAGCAGTTCACGGACAGGGACAAAGACTGAAGCTTTCTTT. Its protein product is CASSSRTGTKTEAFF.